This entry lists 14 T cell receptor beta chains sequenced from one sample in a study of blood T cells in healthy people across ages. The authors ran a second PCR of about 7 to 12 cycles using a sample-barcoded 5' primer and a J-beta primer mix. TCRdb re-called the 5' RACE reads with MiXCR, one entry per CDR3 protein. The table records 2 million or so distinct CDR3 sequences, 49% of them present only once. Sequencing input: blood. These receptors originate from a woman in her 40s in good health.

The CDR3: CASDRTGWGAEAFF. CDR3 coding DNA: TGTGCCAGCGATCGGACAGGCTGGGGAGCTGAAGCTTTCTTT. The J gene is TRBJ1-1, the V gene TRBV12-3 or TRBV12-4; TRBD1 matches at 7 bases. The CDR3 runs 14 residues. The J segment lost 6 bases and the V segment lost 8 bases, leaving 12 bases of the junction unmatched.

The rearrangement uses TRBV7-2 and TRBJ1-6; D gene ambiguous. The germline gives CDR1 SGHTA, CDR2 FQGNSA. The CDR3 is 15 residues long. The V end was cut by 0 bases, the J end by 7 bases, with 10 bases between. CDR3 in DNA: TGTGCCAGCAGCTTAGCGGCCATCGGGAATTCACCCCTCCACTTT. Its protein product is CASSLAAIGNSPLHF.

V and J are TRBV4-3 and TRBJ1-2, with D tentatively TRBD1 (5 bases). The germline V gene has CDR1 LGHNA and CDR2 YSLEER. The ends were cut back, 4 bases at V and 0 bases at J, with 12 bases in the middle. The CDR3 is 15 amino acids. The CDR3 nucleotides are TGCGCCAGCAGCCCAGGGATCACAGCTAACTATGGCTACACCTTC. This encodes CASSPGITANYGYTF.

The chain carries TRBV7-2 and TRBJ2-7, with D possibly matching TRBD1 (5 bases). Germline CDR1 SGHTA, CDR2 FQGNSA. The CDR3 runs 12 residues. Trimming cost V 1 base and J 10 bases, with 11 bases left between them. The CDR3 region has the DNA TGTGCCAGCAGCTTAGGGGTAGGGGCCCAGTACTTC. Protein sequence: CASSLGVGAQYF.

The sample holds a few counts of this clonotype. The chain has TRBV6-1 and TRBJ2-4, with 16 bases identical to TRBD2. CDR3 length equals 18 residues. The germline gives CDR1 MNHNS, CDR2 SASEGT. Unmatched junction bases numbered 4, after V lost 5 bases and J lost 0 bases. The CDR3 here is CASSPGTSGGAAKNIQYF. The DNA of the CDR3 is TGTGCCAGCAGTCCCGGGACTAGCGGGGGGGCAGCCAAAAACATTCAGTACTTC.

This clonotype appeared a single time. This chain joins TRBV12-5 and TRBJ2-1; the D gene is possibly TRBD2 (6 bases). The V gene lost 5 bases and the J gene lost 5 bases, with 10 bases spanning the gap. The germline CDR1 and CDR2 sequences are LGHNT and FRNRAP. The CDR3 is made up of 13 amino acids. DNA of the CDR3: TGTGCTAGTGGTACTCCGGGAGACAATGAGCAGTTCTTC. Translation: CASGTPGDNEQFF.

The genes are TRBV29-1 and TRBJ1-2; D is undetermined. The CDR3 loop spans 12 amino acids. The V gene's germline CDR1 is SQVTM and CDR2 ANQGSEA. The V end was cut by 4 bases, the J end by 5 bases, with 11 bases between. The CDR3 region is CSVGRPKYGYTF. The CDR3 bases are TGCAGCGTTGGTCGGCCCAAATATGGCTACACCTTC.

For the CDR3, the DNA is TGTGCCAGCAGCTTAGCGGGGGGTTTTTATGAGCAGTTCTTC. It translates to CASSLAGGFYEQFF. This chain uses TRBV7-8 with TRBJ2-1; D is possibly TRBD2 (6 bases). The V end lost 0 bases, the J end lost 8 bases, and 11 bases lay between the germline ends. Germline CDR1 SGHVS, CDR2 FQNEAQ. The CDR3 consists of 14 residues.

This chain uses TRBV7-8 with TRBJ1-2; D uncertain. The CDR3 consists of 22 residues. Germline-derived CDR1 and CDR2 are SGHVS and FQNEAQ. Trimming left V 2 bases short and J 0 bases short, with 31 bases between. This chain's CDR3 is CASSLKSLLNVQTILANYGYTF. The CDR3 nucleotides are TGTGCCAGCAGCTTAAAATCCTTGCTTAACGTCCAGACAATACTAGCTAACTATGGCTACACCTTC.

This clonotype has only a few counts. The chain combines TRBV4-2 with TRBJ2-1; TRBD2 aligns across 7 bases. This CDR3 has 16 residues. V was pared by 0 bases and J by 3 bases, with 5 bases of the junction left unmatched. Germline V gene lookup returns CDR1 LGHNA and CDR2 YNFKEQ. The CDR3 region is CASSQEWGGGYNEQFF. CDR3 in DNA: TGTGCCAGCAGCCAAGAGTGGGGCGGGGGCTACAATGAGCAGTTCTTC.

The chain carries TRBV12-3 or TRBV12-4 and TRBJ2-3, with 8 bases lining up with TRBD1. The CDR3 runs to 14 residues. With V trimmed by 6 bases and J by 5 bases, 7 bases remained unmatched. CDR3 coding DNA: TGTGCCAGCAGCGCGACAGGGGCCGGAGATACGCAGTATTTT. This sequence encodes CASSATGAGDTQYF.

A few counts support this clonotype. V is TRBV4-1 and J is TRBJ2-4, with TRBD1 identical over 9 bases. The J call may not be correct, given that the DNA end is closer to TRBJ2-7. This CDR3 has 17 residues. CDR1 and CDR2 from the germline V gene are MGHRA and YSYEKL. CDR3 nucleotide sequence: TGCGCCAGCAGCCAAGGAGAAGGACAGGGGAATCCTTACGAGCAGTACTTC. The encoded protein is CASSQGEGQGNPYEQYF.

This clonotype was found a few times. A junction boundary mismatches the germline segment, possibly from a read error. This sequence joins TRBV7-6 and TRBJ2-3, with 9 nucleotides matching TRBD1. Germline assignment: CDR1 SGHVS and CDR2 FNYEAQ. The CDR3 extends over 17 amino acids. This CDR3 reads CASSLLAADRGTDTQYF. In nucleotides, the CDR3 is TGTGCCAGCAGCTTACTAGCGGCGGACAGGGGCACCGATACACAGTATTTT.

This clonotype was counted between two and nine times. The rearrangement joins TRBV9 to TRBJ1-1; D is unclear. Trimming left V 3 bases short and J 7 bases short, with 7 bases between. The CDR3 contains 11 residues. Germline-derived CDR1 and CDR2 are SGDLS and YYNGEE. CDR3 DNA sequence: TGTGCCAGCAGCGGAGACATTGAAGCTTTCTTT. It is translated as CASSGDIEAFF.